This T cell receptor (beta chain) is from a study of blood T cell repertoires in COVID-19 (TCRdb year 2020). Looking at the study overall: Collaborator samples came from the United States, Italy and Spain and covered acute and convalescent phases of COVID-19. Subjects who had been exposed to COVID-19, were actively infected with it, or had recovered from it provided the deeply sampled blood TCRbeta repertoires that made up the dataset. The prospective study material was composed of cDNA or gDNA derived from T cells, B-cell-depleted T cells, or PBMCs. HLA class I and class II types, where available, came from metadata supplied by the sample provider rather than from assay-based typing. The samples were drawn from the first 160 participants of the ongoing ImmuneRACE study and from roughly 1,300 subjects provided by 6 global collaborators. Sample metadata almost always included a de-identified subject ID, COVID-19 status, age in years and sex. The repertoires were released in a freely available public database intended as a resource for research on the immune response to SARS-CoV-2. Study-wide findings and limitations: The amount of clinical and demographic metadata varied by source and participant and was provided uncurated.

TCRbeta CDR3 regions were amplified from genomic DNA using the immunoSEQ Assay, a bias-controlled multiplex PCR. The authors' pipeline ran thus. Nucleated cell counts per sample were estimated from amplification of reference gene primers within the assay. To quantify the absolute abundance of each unique TCRbeta CDR3 rearrangement, sequence reads were collapsed and filtered. For each sample, productive Simpson clonality was calculated as the square root of Simpson's diversity index over productive rearrangements. TCRdb limited this immuneACCESS table to in-frame rearrangements with V and J called. A share of clones is missing; checked studies link under half to unresolved V genes, and the rest is unexplained. Clone size and the V and J calls come from that table; the DNA yielded D and trimming. For this sample there are 300,000 to 400,000 clones; roughly 90% appear just once. Roughly 0.97% of the sample belongs to the ten largest clones.

Note on this clone: There is no known antigen for this receptor. Base qualities are not provided; no much larger clone lies one nucleotide away.

Enrolling through a virtual design, the prospective study's participants ranged in age from roughly 18 to 90 years and lived across roughly 24 United States geographic areas. To assign participants to cohorts, the prospective study relied on clinical history that participants themselves reported in a screening survey and a study questionnaire. Mobile phlebotomists in the prospective study collected whole blood, serum and a nasopharyngeal or oropharyngeal swab from every participant. Additional blood draws and questionnaires over an approximately two-month period could optionally be provided by prospective study participants. Before DNA extraction, prospective study blood samples were shipped either frozen or at room temperature. V is trimmed back by 0 bases and J by 5 bases, and the junction contains 7 bases that no gene match accounts for. Taken from the germline V gene, the CDR1 and CDR2 loops are SGHTA and FQGTGA. From the cysteine through the phenylalanine, the CDR3 covers 16 amino acids. Just CDR3 DNA is preserved here, 48 bases in frame from base 1.

The sample comprised PBMCs or T cells enriched from blood (not recorded which). The receptor was derived from a woman aged 30 to 39 with acute COVID-19. In this chain, TRBV7-3 is recombined with TRBJ1-2; TRBD1 lines up with 9 middle nucleotides. The CDR3 has the sequence CASSLTPGTGFYGYTF. The nucleotide sequence is TGTGCCAGCAGCTTAACGCCCGGGACAGGGTTTTATGGCTACACCTTC. The CDR3, completed at both ends by the reference TRBV7-3 and TRBJ1-2 genes, gives the full variable domain GAGVSQTPSNKVTEKGKYVELRCDPISGHTALYWYRQSLGQGPEFLIYFQGTGAADDSGLPNDRFFAVRPEGSVSTLKIQRTERGDSAVYLCASSLTPGTGFYGYTFGSGTRLTVV.